Listed below are T cell receptor beta chains from one sample, sequenced in a study of blood T cell repertoires in COVID-19. This table comes from immunoSEQ multiplex PCR, and its TCRdb copy is limited to in-frame clones, with some not included. The table shows around 320,000 clones, with 90% occurring only once. Sequencing was done on a sample of PBMCs or T cells enriched from blood (not recorded which). These receptors all come from a woman between 18 and 29 years old with acute COVID-19. CDR3s include the opening cysteine and the closing phenylalanine or tryptophan. Each record gives: J gene, D gene, clone size, V gene, CDR3 protein, CDR3 DNA. A D gene is named only where the DNA matches it firmly. Clone size is stated in some rows and not others, as once, few, many or a class when expanded.

TRBJ2-3,TRBD1,.,TRBV11-2,CASSLQGAPSDTQYF,TGTGCCAGCAGCTTACAGGGGGCGCCTTCCGATACGCAGTATTTT
TRBJ1-6,.,.,TRBV5-1,CASSLVGRGSPLHF,TGCGCCAGCAGCTTGGTGGGCCGGGGTTCACCCCTCCACTTT
TRBJ2-7,.,once,TRBV14,CASSQDNRDYEQYF,TGTGCCAGCAGCCAAGATAACAGGGACTACGAGCAGTACTTC
TRBJ1-1,.,.,TRBV2,CASTPNTEAFF,TGTGCCAGTACTCCGAACACTGAAGCTTTCTTT
TRBJ2-5,.,.,TRBV7-8,CASTHPRETQYF,TGTGCCAGCACCCACCCCCGGGAGACCCAGTACTTC
TRBJ1-3,TRBD1,.,TRBV7-2,CASSLKGGVTIYF,TGTGCCAGCAGCTTAAAAGGGGGCGTAACCATATATTTT
TRBJ2-1,.,.,TRBV5-1,CASMSSFGGNEQFF,TGCGCCAGCATGTCTAGCTTCGGGGGCAATGAGCAGTTCTTC
TRBJ1-5,TRBD1,.,TRBV27,CASSLDRGNQPQHF,TGTGCCAGCAGCCTGGACAGGGGCAATCAGCCCCAGCATTTT
TRBJ2-3,.,.,TRBV28,CASHSISGFSTDTQYF,TGTGCCAGCCACTCTATTAGCGGATTTAGCACAGATACGCAGTATTTT
TRBJ2-2,.,.,TRBV19,CASSIEEGAHTGELFF,TGTGCCAGTAGTATAGAGGAGGGGGCGCACACCGGGGAGCTGTTTTTT
TRBJ2-3,.,.,TRBV3-1/TRBV3-2,CASSHGDTQYF,TGTGCCAGCAGCCACGGAGATACGCAGTATTTT
TRBJ1-1,.,.,TRBV28,CASRGQNTEAFF,TGTGCCAGCCGAGGACAGAACACTGAAGCTTTCTTT
TRBJ2-3,.,.,TRBV7-9,CASSLRGADTQYF,TGTGCCAGCAGCTTACGCGGGGCCGATACGCAGTATTTT
TRBJ2-7,TRBD1,.,TRBV6-5,CASSPNGQGGNEQYF,TGTGCCAGCAGTCCCAACGGACAGGGGGGGAACGAGCAGTACTTC
TRBJ2-3,TRBD2,few,TRBV19,CASSSSGTGTDTQYF,TGTGCCAGTAGTAGCAGCGGGACGGGAACAGATACGCAGTATTTT
TRBJ2-7,.,.,TRBV19,CASSIDFGSSYYEQYF,TGTGCCAGTAGTATCGACTTCGGGAGTTCATACTACGAGCAGTACTTC
TRBJ1-1,TRBD1,.,TRBV5-1,CASSSPSGTGTEAFF,TGCGCCAGCAGCTCCCCATCCGGGACAGGCACTGAAGCTTTCTTT
TRBJ1-1,.,.,TRBV11-3,CASSLVSENTEAFF,TGTGCCAGCAGCTTAGTATCAGAGAACACTGAAGCTTTCTTT
TRBJ2-5,TRBD2,.,TRBV10-3,CAISGPGLAGESETQYF,TGTGCCATCAGTGGGCCCGGACTAGCGGGAGAGAGTGAGACCCAGTACTTC
TRBJ2-1,.,.,TRBV25-1,CASSPQGPSTDYNEQFF,TGTGCCAGCAGTCCCCAGGGGCCTAGCACGGACTACAATGAGCAGTTCTTC